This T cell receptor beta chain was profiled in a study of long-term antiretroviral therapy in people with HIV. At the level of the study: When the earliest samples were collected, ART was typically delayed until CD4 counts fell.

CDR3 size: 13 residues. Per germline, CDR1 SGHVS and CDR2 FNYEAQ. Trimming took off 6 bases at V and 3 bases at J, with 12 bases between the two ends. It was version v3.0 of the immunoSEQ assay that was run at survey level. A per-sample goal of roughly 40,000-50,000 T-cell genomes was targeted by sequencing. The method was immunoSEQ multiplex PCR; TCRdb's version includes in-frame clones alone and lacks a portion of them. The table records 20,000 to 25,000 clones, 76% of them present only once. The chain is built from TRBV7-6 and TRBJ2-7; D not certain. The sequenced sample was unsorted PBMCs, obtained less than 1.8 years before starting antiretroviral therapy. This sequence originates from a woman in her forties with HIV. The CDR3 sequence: CASSGVKRYEQYF. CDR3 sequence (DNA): TGTGCCAGCAGTGGGGTCAAGCGCTACGAGCAGTACTTC.